The sequence of this T cell receptor (beta chain) was determined in a study of Ad26.COV2.S vaccination and SARS-CoV-2 variants. Whole-study context: Doses of Ad26.COV2.S were injected into muscle once or twice, 56 days apart. General study points: Those who received the vaccine showed greater spike-specific TCR breadth than those given placebo.

Details on this clone: Its target is unknown.

Clones were sequenced by immunoSEQ multiplex PCR, and TCRdb holds only the in-frame ones, with some missing. The top ten hold roughly 10% of the sample, which has around 300,000 clones, 86% seen once. Noted treatment: 15 to 20 received Ad26.COV2.S at low or high dose, single or two shots; several received placebo; per-sample allocation not given. All samples were drawn on day 63, counting from the first vaccine or placebo injection. An Ad26 vector expressing Wuhan-strain SARS-CoV-2 spike served as the vaccine. Germline lookup yields CDR1 MDHEN and CDR2 SYDVKM. This CDR3 region has 11 residues. After removal of 10 bases from V and 6 bases from J, the junction contained 5 bases not matched to a gene.

The rearrangement joins TRBV28 to TRBJ1-2; 7 bases agree with TRBD1. Sequenced material: peripheral blood, taken in a trial of Ad26.COV2.S vaccine versus placebo. This TCR was sampled from a person aged 18-60 years who received the Ad26.COV2.S COVID-19 vaccine or a placebo. This CDR3 is CATQGGDGYTF. In DNA, the CDR3 is TGTGCCACCCAGGGGGGGGATGGCTACACCTTC.